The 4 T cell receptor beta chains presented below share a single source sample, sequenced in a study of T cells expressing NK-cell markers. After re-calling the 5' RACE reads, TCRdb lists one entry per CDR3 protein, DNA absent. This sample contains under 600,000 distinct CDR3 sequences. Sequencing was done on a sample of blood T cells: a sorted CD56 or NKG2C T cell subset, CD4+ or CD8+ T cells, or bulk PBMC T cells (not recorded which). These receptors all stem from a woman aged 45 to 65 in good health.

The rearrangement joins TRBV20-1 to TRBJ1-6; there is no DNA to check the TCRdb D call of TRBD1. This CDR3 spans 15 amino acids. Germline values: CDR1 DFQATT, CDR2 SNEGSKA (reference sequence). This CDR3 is CSARQFGQGSSPLHF.

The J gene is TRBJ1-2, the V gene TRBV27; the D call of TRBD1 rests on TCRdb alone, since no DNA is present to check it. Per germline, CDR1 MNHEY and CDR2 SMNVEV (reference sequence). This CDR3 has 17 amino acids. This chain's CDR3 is CASSLRSTGELFYGYTF.

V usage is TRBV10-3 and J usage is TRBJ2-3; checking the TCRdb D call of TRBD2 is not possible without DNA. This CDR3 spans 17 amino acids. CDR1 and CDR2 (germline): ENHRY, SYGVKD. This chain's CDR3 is CAISAWTSGLSTDTQYF.

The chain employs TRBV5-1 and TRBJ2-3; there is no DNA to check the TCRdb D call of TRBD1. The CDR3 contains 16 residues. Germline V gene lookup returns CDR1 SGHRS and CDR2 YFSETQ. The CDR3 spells CASSVETGGKKDTQYF.